This T cell receptor beta chain is drawn from a study of OX40 agonist ivuxolimab in advanced cancers. For context, the study as a whole: Ivuxolimab was a fully human IgG2 agonistic monoclonal antibody targeting the costimulatory receptor OX40 (CD134). Intravenous ivuxolimab was administered to patients every 2 weeks at six dose levels: 0.01, 0.1, 0.3, 1.5, 3 and 10 mg/kg. Among the roughly 54 dose-escalation patients, about 20 had hepatocellular carcinoma, about 15 melanoma, 9 renal cell carcinoma and 9 head and neck cancer. In the dose-escalation cohort, roughly 80% of patients were male, and the mean age was approximately 60 years, with a range of 23 to 79. Patients were allowed to have had prior anti-PD-1, anti-PD-L1 or anti-CTLA-4 therapy, and around two fifths of the dose-escalation patients had been treated with checkpoint inhibitors. Three dose-escalation patients achieved partial responses, one with hepatocellular carcinoma and two with cutaneous melanoma. The point of sequencing TCRbeta in the periphery was to test whether ivuxolimab changed TCR sequence diversity and drove clonal T-cell expansion. The monotherapy dose-escalation portion (N = 52 patients) of the phase I ivuxolimab trial is reported in the paper. The study at large found these results: At doses from 0.1 to 3.0 mg/kg, clonal expansion was seen in both CD4+ and CD8+ blood T cells between baseline and week 6. Low levels of normalized T-cell clonal expansion were also seen in some patients who did not respond. In the 0.1-3.0 mg/kg groups, partial responders had among the lowest normalized peripheral clonal expansion, particularly in CD8+ T cells. Antigen specificity was not determined for the clonally expanded peripheral T cells. On average, CD8+ T cells showed more expanded clones than CD4+ T cells after ivuxolimab.

Comment on this clone: Which antigen it targets is not known. The input lacks base qualities; no much larger clone sits a single base away.

Patients with a history of autoimmune disease or receiving systemic immunosuppression were excluded from the trial. Peripheral blood for TCR sequencing was drawn from every dose cohort at baseline, at cycle 4 day 1 and at cycle 7 day 1. Samples came from an open-label, multicenter, first-in-human phase I dose-escalation trial of ivuxolimab. Adults with locally advanced or metastatic melanoma, renal cell, hepatocellular, or head and neck squamous cell carcinoma were enrolled in the trial. CD4+ and CD8+ T cells were sorted separately from peripheral blood before TCR sequencing. From the cysteine up to the phenylalanine, the CDR3 has a length of 15 residues. The kept DNA is CDR3 alone, 45 bases in frame from the first base. From the germline V gene (reference sequence), CDR1 is SGHNT and CDR2 is YYREEE. The trim is 0 bases for V and 0 bases for J, with a gap of 10 bases between the germline ends. For sequencing of the TCRbeta CDR3 region, genomic DNA was extracted from the sorted cells. TCRbeta CDR3 regions were sequenced using the immunoSEQ Assay. Held by TCRdb, this immuneACCESS table contains in-frame sequences only and omits some clones. Under half of the omission traces to an unresolved V gene where checked; the cause of the rest is unknown. This sample gives 60,000 to 100,000 clones in total; around 86% of them show up just once. The ten largest make up about 0.57% of the sample.

The sequences come from CD4+ or CD8+ T cells sorted from blood, collected in a trial of the OX40 agonist ivuxolimab. The sequence was obtained from an adult with an advanced solid tumor such as melanoma, head and neck, liver or kidney cancer. The V and J segments used are TRBV5-4 and TRBJ2-7, with a weak D call of TRBD1 (6 bases match). The base sequence is TGTGCCAGCAGCTTGGCTTTGGGGGCCTCCTACGAGCAGTACTTC. Its amino acids are CASSLALGASYEQYF.